Following are 23 T cell receptor beta chains from one sample sequenced in a study of shared clonotypes between healthy human individuals. In the naive CD8 group, cells lacked CD45RO and were positively selected for CCR7, so terminally differentiated effector memory CD45RA+ cells were left out. Using immunoSEQ multiplex PCR, the repertoire was profiled, and TCRdb retains in-frame clones only, with some absent. This table holds 760,000 or so clones, about 97% found once. Sequencing was done on a sample of naive CD8+ T cells sorted from blood. The source is a young man in good health.

This chain links TRBV29-1 with TRBJ2-1; D gene uncertain. Germline CDR1 and CDR2: SQVTM and ANQGSEA. This CDR3 spans 18 amino acids. V gave up 0 bases and J gave up 0 bases, with 18 bases separating them. The CDR3 protein is CSVEETVIEVSSYNEQFF. As DNA, the CDR3 is TGCAGCGTTGAAGAGACCGTAATCGAGGTGAGCTCCTACAATGAGCAGTTCTTC.

The chain links TRBV7-8 to TRBJ2-7; D is undetermined. CDR3 size: 14 residues. The ends were cut back, 5 bases at V and 2 bases at J, with 13 bases in the middle. Germline lookup yields CDR1 SGHVS and CDR2 FQNEAQ. CDR3 region: CASSPGSLPYEQYF. The CDR3 DNA reads as TGTGCCAGCAGCCCAGGATCCCTACCCTACGAGCAGTACTTC.

V gene TRBV4-1 combines with J gene TRBJ2-7; D not certain. This CDR3 is 17 amino acids long. Per the germline V gene, CDR1 is MGHRA and CDR2 is YSYEKL. Trimming pared 3 bases from V and 5 bases from J, leaving 23 bases between. CDR3 nucleotide sequence: TGCGCCAGCAGCCAGGCTCACATCCTGATTGGTCCGGACGAGCAGTACTTC. Protein product: CASSQAHILIGPDEQYF.

This chain links TRBV7-9 with TRBJ2-3, with D maybe TRBD2 (5 bases). The CDR3 loop spans 16 amino acids. V lost 2 bases and J lost 2, with 14 bases in between. Germline CDR1 SEHNR, CDR2 FQNEAQ (reference sequence). The CDR3 DNA sequence: TGTGCCAGCAGCTTACCGGACTCCGGGGACACAGATACGCAGTATTTT. This codes for CASSLPDSGDTDTQYF. The full variable domain, completed using reference TRBV7-9 and TRBJ2-3, is DTGVSQNPRHKITKRGQNVTFRCDPISEHNRLYWYRQTLGQGPEFLTYFQNEAQLEKSRLLSDRFSAERPKGSFSTLEIQRTEQGDSAMYLCASSLPDSGDTDTQYFGPGTRLTVL.

The rearrangement joins TRBV28 to TRBJ2-1, with a weak D call TRBD2 (6 bases). This CDR3 has 16 amino acids. Germline V gene sequence: CDR1 MDHEN, CDR2 SYDVKM. The V end was cut by 6 bases, the J end by 0 bases, with 15 bases between. CDR3 DNA sequence: TGTGCCAGCAGGCCTCTAGCGAAAAGCTCCTACAATGAGCAGTTCTTC. This encodes CASRPLAKSSYNEQFF. Supplemented by reference TRBV28 and TRBJ2-1, the full variable domain reads DVKVTQSSRYLVKRTGEKVFLECVQDMDHENMFWYRQDPGLGLRLIYFSYDVKMKEKGDIPEGYSVSREKKERFSLILESASTNQTSMYLCASRPLAKSSYNEQFFGPGTRLTVL.

The chain links TRBV19 to TRBJ1-1; no clear D. The CDR3 has 13 amino acids. Per the germline V gene, CDR1 is LNHDA and CDR2 is SQIVND (reference sequence). V was shortened by 7 bases and J by 0 bases, with 9 bases between the two germline ends. The CDR3 DNA follows: TGTGCCAGTACCGTCGGGTTGAACACTGAAGCTTTCTTT. This encodes CASTVGLNTEAFF.

The chain uses TRBV7-8 and TRBJ1-5; D is undetermined. Germline V lookup: CDR1 SGHVS, CDR2 FQNEAQ. The CDR3 length is 14 residues. V lost 3 bases, J lost 4 bases, and 10 bases lay in between. The CDR3 DNA reads as TGTGCCAGCAGCTTGTCCAGAGATAATCAGCCCCAGCATTTT. It yields the protein CASSLSRDNQPQHF.

The chain uses TRBV5-1 and TRBJ2-7; 7 bases fit TRBD1. This CDR3 spans 18 amino acids. With 2 bases clipped from V and 3 bases from J, the junction kept 17 bases outside the gene matches. Germline CDR1 and CDR2: SGHRS and YFSETQ. CDR3 residues: CASSLRPGQRTTHYEQYF. CDR3 DNA: TGCGCCAGCAGCTTACGACCGGGACAGCGGACGACCCACTACGAGCAGTACTTC.

The chain is built from TRBV4-1 and TRBJ2-1, with TRBD2 matching 8 bases. The CDR3 runs 15 residues. In germline, CDR1 is MGHRA, CDR2 YSYEKL. Trimming removed 4 bases from V and 7 bases from J; junction bases left unmatched: 9. The CDR3 loop reads CASSPTGGARNEQFF. Written as DNA, the CDR3 is TGCGCCAGCAGCCCGACGGGGGGGGCCCGGAATGAGCAGTTCTTC.

In its sample, this clone was seen once. V is TRBV7-9 and J is TRBJ2-3; no firm D call. With 2 bases removed from V and 6 bases from J, the gap between germline ends came to 12 bases. CDR1 and CDR2 from the germline V gene are SEHNR and FQNEAQ (reference sequence). The CDR3 consists of 14 residues. The CDR3 is CASSLFAVFDTQYF. In DNA form, the CDR3 reads TGTGCCAGCAGCTTATTTGCGGTTTTTGATACGCAGTATTTT.

The V gene is TRBV7-8, the J gene TRBJ2-1; tentatively, D is TRBD1 or TRBD2 (7 bases each). CDR1 and CDR2 from the germline V gene are SGHVS and FQNEAQ. There are 16 residues in the CDR3. V dropped 5 bases and J dropped 6 bases, with 20 bases sitting between them. The CDR3 loop is CASSRDRVREVNEQFF. For the CDR3, the DNA is TGTGCCAGCAGCCGCGACAGGGTCCGGGAGGTCAATGAGCAGTTCTTC.

The chain has TRBV4-1 and TRBJ2-7; D possibly corresponds to TRBD2 (6 bases). Germline CDR1 is MGHRA and CDR2 is YSYEKL. Trimming left V 1 base short and J 0 bases short, with 10 bases between. The CDR3 totals 15 residues. The CDR3 region is CASSQAAGTSYEQYF. As DNA, the CDR3 is TGCGCCAGCAGCCAAGCTGCGGGGACCTCCTACGAGCAGTACTTC.

This chain links TRBV2 with TRBJ1-5; no clear D. Germline CDR1 SNHLY, CDR2 FYNNEI. The CDR3 loop spans 17 amino acids. V shed 2 bases and J shed 2 bases, with 16 bases lying between them. For the CDR3, the DNA is TGTGCCAGCAGTGAATGGCCATCCGGAGAAGGCAATCAGCCCCAGCATTTT. As protein: CASSEWPSGEGNQPQHF.

This rearrangement joins TRBV25-1 to TRBJ2-5; 7 positions agree with TRBD2. This CDR3 is built from 16 residues. Germline V gives CDR1 MGHDK, CDR2 SYGVNS. After removal of 2 bases from V and 3 bases from J, the junction contained 9 bases not matched to a gene. The CDR3 DNA reads TGTGCCAGCAGTGAAGGGGACTATGCCACGAAAGAGACCCAGTACTTC. It translates to CASSEGDYATKETQYF. The full variable domain, in which reference TRBV25-1 and TRBJ2-5 provide the parts outside the CDR3, is EADIYQTPRYLVIGTGKKITLECSQTMGHDKMYWYQQDPGMELHLIHYSYGVNSTEKGDLSSESTVSRIRTEHFPLTLESARPSHTSQYLCASSEGDYATKETQYFGPGTRLLVL.

This clone was detected only once. The gene calls are TRBV28 and TRBJ2-3; TRBD1 aligns across 8 bases. V lost 7 bases and J lost 6; bases outside the gene matches: 12. There are 15 residues in the CDR3. In germline, CDR1 is MDHEN, CDR2 SYDVKM. The CDR3 sequence is CASTAPGTGGDTQYF. The DNA for the CDR3 is TGTGCCAGCACCGCCCCAGGGACAGGCGGGGATACGCAGTATTTT.

The chain is built from TRBV19 and TRBJ2-3; 9 positions agree with TRBD2. CDR1 is LNHDA and CDR2 is SQIVND in the germline V gene (reference sequence). CDR3 size: 13 residues. Losses at the gene ends were 5 bases for V and 4 bases for J; bases not matched to a gene: 1. This chain's CDR3 is CASSRTSADTQYF. The CDR3 DNA sequence: TGTGCCAGTAGTCGGACTAGCGCAGATACGCAGTATTTT. Based on the CDR3 plus reference TRBV19 and TRBJ2-3, the full variable domain is DGGITQSPKYLFRKEGQNVTLSCEQNLNHDAMYWYRQDPGQGLRLIYYSQIVNDFQKGDIAEGYSVSREKKESFPLTVTSAQKNPTAFYLCASSRTSADTQYFGPGTRLTVL.

In this sample, this clone turned up once. This rearrangement joins TRBV9 to TRBJ1-1, with unresolved D. The CDR3 length is 13 residues. Germline loops: CDR1 SGDLS, CDR2 YYNGEE. V lost 4 bases to trimming and J lost 5 bases, with 12 bases between them. CDR3 in amino acids: CASSPLGGTEAFF. CDR3 DNA sequence: TGTGCCAGCAGCCCCCTGGGCGGGACTGAAGCTTTCTTT. The whole variable domain, filled in from reference TRBV9 and TRBJ1-1, reads DSGVTQTPKHLITATGQRVTLRCSPRSGDLSVYWYQQSLDQGLQFLIQYYNGEERAKGNILERFSAQQFPDLHSELNLSSLELGDSALYFCASSPLGGTEAFFGQGTRLTVV.

This rearrangement joins TRBV6-6 to TRBJ1-1; a weak D match, TRBD1 (5 bases). This CDR3 spans 15 amino acids. From germline, CDR1 is MNHNY and CDR2 SVGAGI (reference sequence). Trimming cost V 1 base and J 1 base, with 10 bases left between them. The CDR3 spells CASSYYGGTNTEAFF. The CDR3 nucleotides read TGTGCCAGCAGTTACTATGGTGGGACGAACACTGAAGCTTTCTTT.

The V call is TRBV25-1, the J call TRBJ1-1; D uncertain. The germline V gene encodes CDR1 MGHDK and CDR2 SYGVNS. This CDR3 is 14 amino acids long. Trimming took 3 bases from V and 0 from J, leaving 8 bases between them. CDR3 region: CASSEPGLNTEAFF. The CDR3 DNA sequence: TGTGCCAGCAGTGAGCCAGGCTTGAACACTGAAGCTTTCTTT.

Remarks on this clone: In the same sample, other DNA sequences code for this CDR3. This sequence joins TRBV30 and TRBJ2-2; unclear D gene. Germline V lookup: CDR1 GTSNPN, CDR2 SVGIG (reference sequence). With 0 bases removed from V and 2 bases from J, the gap between germline ends came to 4 bases. This CDR3 has 13 amino acids. This CDR3 reads CAWSVLNTGELFF. CDR3 nucleotide sequence: TGTGCCTGGAGTGTATTAAACACCGGGGAGCTGTTTTTT.

The CDR3 spells CASSEWGPGSGNTIYF. As DNA, the CDR3 is TGTGCCAGCTCCGAGTGGGGTCCTGGCTCTGGAAACACCATATATTTT. The V and J genes are TRBV18 and TRBJ1-3; D not certain. Germline CDR1 reads KGHSH; CDR2 reads LQKENI. CDR3 length equals 16 residues. Trimming pared 6 bases from V and 0 bases from J, leaving 15 bases between.

V is TRBV4-1 and J is TRBJ2-7; D gene unclear. Trimming removed 0 bases at V and 3 bases at J, with 9 bases between. This CDR3 is built from 14 residues. Germline V gene data show CDR1 as MGHRA and CDR2 as YSYEKL. CDR3 protein: CASSQDPVIYEQYF. The CDR3 bases are TGCGCCAGCAGCCAAGATCCAGTAATCTACGAGCAGTACTTC.

The rearrangement joins TRBV7-8 to TRBJ2-2; a weak D match, TRBD1 (7 bases). CDR1 and CDR2 (germline): SGHVS, FQNEAQ. V lost 5 bases and J lost 5, with 15 bases in between. This CDR3 is 15 amino acids long. CDR3 bases: TGTGCCAGCAGCCCACAGGGGAGCGGGACCGGGGAGCTGTTTTTT. This sequence encodes CASSPQGSGTGELFF.